Sequencing of this TCR beta chain was carried out in a study of shared clonotypes between healthy human individuals (dated by TCRdb to about 2020). Describing the broader study: Three men and a couple of women, aged 18 to 49 years, made up the cohort. Between about 0.9 and 10 billion PBMCs per donor were obtained by leukapheresis. Libraries were prepared and TCR repertoires were sequenced by different laboratories using diverse techniques, in order to increase sequencing depth and limit assay-specific biases. For each donor, CD4 naive and CD4 memory were each run on three plates, CD8 naive on two plates, and CD8 memory on one plate. Blood TCR repertoires of five healthy adults were deeply sequenced to estimate repertoire size and the extent of clonotype sharing between individuals. Overall study results and their limits: Pairwise subsampling indicated that sequencing depth was expected to affect the degree of clonotype sharing among donors. Across a few donors, around 5.4% of naive CD4, roughly 3.5% of naive CD8, around 2.5% of memory CD4, and roughly 0.41% of memory CD8 clonotypes were shared. Sampling was restricted to blood, and TCR repertoires in tissue are likely to differ from TCR repertoires in blood. Naive subsets generally had larger estimated clonotype richness than memory subsets. Incomplete sequencing was indicated by rarefaction of sorted-subset datasets, despite the large sequencing depth. Clonotypes shared by all four sorted-subset donors showed higher generation probabilities than non-shared clonotypes. The small number of donors limited the genetic and exposure-history diversity represented.

The CDR3 starts with the cysteine, ends with the phenylalanine, and has 16 residues. CDR3 DNA is the only sequence kept; it has 48 bases, read in frame from the first base. The germline V gene specifies MGHRA as CDR1 and YSYEKL as CDR2. V loses 1 base at its end and J loses 2 bases; junction bases beyond the gene matches: 6. Worth noting for this clone: It has no known antigen specificity. Per-nucleotide qualities are absent, and no much larger clonotype sits a single base away.

For the CD8 naive samples, CD45RO-negative cells were positively selected for CCR7, yielding a CD45RA+CCR7+ population from which TemRA cells were excluded. Healthy HIV-negative adults with no recently reported acute infections or vaccinations were included as donors. Every donor was a Caucasian adult living in Nashville, Tennessee, USA. Blood was collected by leukapheresis, and PBMCs were isolated by Ficoll-Histopaque density gradient centrifugation and then cryopreserved in liquid nitrogen vapor phase. Purity and quantity of every magnetically sorted T cell population were checked by analytical flow cytometry. Each sorted fraction had its genomic DNA isolated and then quantified by UV absorbance on a Nanodrop 2000c. Using the deep immunoSEQ assay, TCR CDR3 regions were amplified from genomic DNA by multiplex PCR. Genomic DNA extracted from each cell subset was distributed evenly over all wells of several immunoSEQ 96-well plates, and each plate served as one replicate. Each replicate PCR for sorted subsets received about 220 ng genomic DNA, equal to about 30,000 T cell genomes. Purified libraries were quantified with a Qubit 3.0 fluorometer, sized on a Bioanalyzer 2100, and re-quantified with the KAPA Library Quantification kit. Each immunoSEQ 96-well plate was sequenced on its own single-read 150-cycle Illumina NextSeq 550 flow cell. Under the source paper's analysis protocol: The immunoSEQ output contained only junctional sequences without quality scores, so filtering could not match that applied to full-length reads. Sequences were annotated with PyIR, a Python wrapper for IgBLAST v1.9, using IMGT germline references to assign V/J genes and CDR3. Any read was removed if the V/J assignment was weak (E-value above 1e-6), the CDR3 was missing, or the read contained stop codons, out-of-frame junctions, or ambiguous translated residues. V3J clonotypes were defined as sequences sharing the same inferred V gene, J gene, and CDR3 amino acid sequence. To compute the percentage overlap between repertoires, the number of shared unique clonotypes was divided by the size of the smaller repertoire. Richness of each repertoire was evaluated using RTK rarefaction, the Chao1 estimator, and Recon v2.1 estimates of unobserved clonotypes. For all TCRbeta clonotypes obtained by the gDNA method from a handful of donors, generation probabilities were computed with OLGA. TCRdb stores this immuneACCESS table with in-frame sequences only. Part of the clones is absent; in the studies checked, under half of the shortfall reflects unresolved V genes, and no reason is known for the rest. V, J and clone size derive from that table, while D and trimming were established from the DNA sequence. Present in this sample are about 2.2 million clones, around 93% of which were seen just once. Jointly, the top ten make up over 1.5% of the sample.

The chain links TRBV4-1 with TRBJ2-3; 7 central bases correspond to TRBD2. The sample taken for sequencing was naive CD8+ T cells from PBMCs. The cell subset or site label on this specimen signifies: CD45RA+CCR7+. This TCR was recovered from a man younger than 35 in good health. Some clones in this sample may be carry-over from other donors' samples. The DNA reads TGCGCCAGCAGCCAAGTGGCTAGCGGCGTCACAGATACGCAGTATTTT. This codes for CASSQVASGVTDTQYF.